The 13 T cell receptor beta chains reported below all come from one sample, sequenced in a study of T cell responses to AZD1222 COVID-19 vaccine. Profiled with immunoSEQ multiplex PCR; TCRdb holds only in-frame clones, not every one. The sample carries just over 150,000 clones, about nine tenths recorded once. The sequencing used peripheral blood, collected on day 0 of AZD1222 vaccination. Receptors originate from an adult in good health.

The chain uses TRBV5-1 and TRBJ2-7; D gene ambiguous. Trimming removed 0 bases at V and 6 bases at J, with 13 bases between. Germline loops: CDR1 SGHRS, CDR2 YFSETQ. CDR3 length: 14 amino acids. CDR3 sequence: CASSLGTSISEQYF. The CDR3 coding sequence is TGCGCCAGCAGCTTGGGGACCAGCATCTCCGAGCAGTACTTC.

The rearrangement links TRBV12-3 or TRBV12-4 to TRBJ2-2; no reliable D call. The CDR3 has 12 residues. Trimming took off 7 bases at V and 6 bases at J, with 9 bases between the two ends. The CDR3 protein is CASTPYAGELFF. The DNA for the CDR3 is TGTGCCAGCACACCGTATGCCGGGGAGCTGTTTTTT.

The chain employs TRBV27 and TRBJ1-6; weak D call: TRBD1 (6 bases). Per germline, CDR1 MNHEY and CDR2 SMNVEV (reference sequence). Trimming pared 6 bases from V and 3 bases from J, leaving 12 bases between. The CDR3 contains 15 residues. CDR3 nucleotide sequence: TGTGCCAGCAGGTACAGGGTGGTCTATAATTCACCCCTCCACTTT. It encodes CASRYRVVYNSPLHF.

V and J are TRBV7-2 and TRBJ2-7; D unclear. Per the germline V gene, CDR1 is SGHTA and CDR2 is FQGNSA. V was shortened by 4 bases and J by 4 bases, with 8 bases between the two germline ends. The CDR3 covers 12 residues. The CDR3 bases are TGTGCCAGCAGCTCAACCTTATACGAGCAGTACTTC. Protein product: CASSSTLYEQYF.

The CDR3 loop reads CAISESLVKDTEAFF. Here the CDR3 DNA reads TGTGCCATCAGTGAGTCGTTGGTAAAGGACACTGAAGCTTTCTTT. V usage is TRBV10-3 and J usage is TRBJ1-1; unclear D gene. Trimming cost V 0 bases and J 3 bases, with 11 bases left between them. The CDR3 runs to 15 residues. Germline CDR1 reads ENHRY; CDR2 reads SYGVKD.

The chain links TRBV27 to TRBJ1-2, with a possible D match to TRBD1 (5 bases). Trimming removed 4 bases at V and 5 bases at J, with 17 bases between. CDR3 length: 15 amino acids. Germline values: CDR1 MNHEY, CDR2 SMNVEV (reference sequence). For the CDR3, the DNA is TGTGCCAGCAGTTCGACCCGAGCAGGGACGTATGGCTACACCTTC. This codes for CASSSTRAGTYGYTF.

The rearrangement links TRBV6-2 or TRBV6-3 to TRBJ1-1, with unresolved D. This CDR3 has 14 residues. Deletions cut 4 bases from V and 0 bases from J, with 9 bases between. Looked up from germline, CDR1 is MNHEY and CDR2 is SVGEGT. The CDR3 loop reads CASSFGSMNTEAFF. CDR3 DNA: TGTGCCAGCAGTTTCGGCAGCATGAACACTGAAGCTTTCTTT.

V usage is TRBV6-6 and J usage is TRBJ2-7; 12 bases match TRBD2. Germline V gene sequence: CDR1 MNHNY, CDR2 SVGAGI (reference sequence). The V segment lost 5 bases and the J segment 4 bases; nucleotides outside the gene matches: 3. The CDR3 contains 14 residues. The CDR3 spells CASSLTSGSYEQYF. In DNA form, the CDR3 reads TGTGCCAGCAGTCTGACTAGCGGGAGTTACGAGCAGTACTTC.

The V and J genes are TRBV28 and TRBJ1-5; D gene uncertain. The V gene's germline CDR1 is MDHEN and CDR2 SYDVKM. CDR3 size: 18 residues. Trimming cost V 6 bases and J 0 bases, with 21 bases left between them. The CDR3 loop reads CASSTSAAAQYSNQPQHF. CDR3 in DNA: TGTGCCAGCAGCACGTCTGCCGCCGCGCAGTATAGCAATCAGCCCCAGCATTTT.

The rearrangement uses TRBV10-2 and TRBJ2-1; a possible D gene is TRBD2 (6 bases). V was shortened by 4 bases and J by 5 bases, with 12 bases between the two germline ends. Germline values: CDR1 WSHSY, CDR2 SAAADI. The CDR3 consists of 14 residues. For the CDR3, the DNA is TGCGCCAGCAGTGTAGGTGGGACTGACAATGAGCAGTTCTTC. This encodes CASSVGGTDNEQFF.

The CDR3 loop is CATSRTTGFGGELFF. In nucleotides, the CDR3 is TGTGCCACCAGCAGAACCACAGGGTTTGGCGGGGAGCTGTTTTTT. The V and J genes are TRBV15 and TRBJ2-2; possible D gene TRBD1, 6 bases. The CDR3 covers 15 residues. Trimming removed 2 bases from V and 7 bases from J, with 14 bases in between. CDR1 and CDR2 (germline): LNHNV, YYDKDF (reference sequence). Complete variable domain (other parts from reference TRBV15 and TRBJ2-2): DAMVIQNPRYQVTQFGKPVTLSCSQTLNHNVMYWYQQKSSQAPKLLFHYYDKDFNNEADTPDNFQSRRPNTSFCFLDIRSPGLGDTAMYLCATSRTTGFGGELFFGEGSRLTVL.

In this sample, this clone turned up a few times. The rearrangement links TRBV18 to TRBJ2-7; D is unresolved. CDR1 is KGHSH, CDR2 LQKENI, per germline. The CDR3 sequence is 15 residues long. V was shortened by 3 bases and J by 4 bases, with 16 bases between the two germline ends. The CDR3 is CASSPALVGKYEQYF. CDR3 in DNA: TGTGCCAGCTCACCGGCCTTAGTGGGGAAATACGAGCAGTACTTC.

The gene calls are TRBV6-2 or TRBV6-3 and TRBJ1-5; the D gene is possibly TRBD1 (6 bases). CDR1 is MNHEY, CDR2 SVGEGT, per germline. The CDR3 has 14 amino acids. The V end was cut by 5 bases, the J end by 6 bases, with 14 bases between. The CDR3 bases are TGTGCCAGCAGTAAACCACAGGGTGGTCAGCCCCAGCATTTT. This gives the protein CASSKPQGGQPQHF.